These T cell receptor beta chains were read from a single sample in a study of cytomegalovirus exposure and HLA in healthy donors. TCRdb's table, derived via immunoSEQ multiplex PCR, lists solely in-frame clones and lacks some. The data contain 150,000 or so clones, less than 90% of them seen just once; the ten biggest clones take up approximately 20%. Source material: PBMCs. These receptors came from a man between 18 and 29 years old in good health and CMV-seropositive. Each CDR3 is given with its conserved first and last residue. The D gene is left open where the match is weak. Clone size is given for some rows only: seen once, a few or many times, or a class if the clone is expanded.

abundance,v_gene,d_gene,j_gene,CDR3aa,CDR3nt
few,TRBV9,NA,TRBJ1-1,CASSVTELNTEAFF,TGTGCCAGCAGCGTAACAGAGCTGAACACTGAAGCTTTCTTT
NA,TRBV4-1,NA,TRBJ1-1,CASSQEAPGGAFF,TGCGCCAGCAGCCAAGAGGCCCCAGGTGGAGCTTTCTTT
NA,TRBV27,TRBD2,TRBJ2-5,CASSLYRGGETQYF,TGTGCCAGCAGTTTATATCGCGGGGGGGAGACCCAGTACTTC
NA,TRBV19,TRBD2,TRBJ2-1,CASRRASGGDNEQFF,TGTGCCAGTAGGAGGGCTAGCGGGGGGGACAATGAGCAGTTCTTC
NA,TRBV19,NA,TRBJ2-7,CASSRSSHYEQYF,TGTGCCAGTAGTAGGAGCAGCCACTACGAGCAGTACTTC
NA,TRBV23-1,NA,TRBJ1-5,CASSQSQGGDNQPQHF,TGCGCCAGCAGTCAATCGCAGGGAGGGGACAATCAGCCCCAGCATTTT
NA,TRBV5-1,TRBD2,TRBJ2-1,CASSLVLAGVDEQFF,TGCGCCAGCAGCTTGGTTCTAGCGGGAGTCGATGAGCAGTTCTTC
few,TRBV2,NA,TRBJ2-7,CASSEARYEQYF,TGTGCCAGCAGTGAAGCCCGTTACGAGCAGTACTTC
NA,TRBV11-1,NA,TRBJ2-4,CASSRGIAKNIQYF,TGTGCCAGCAGCAGGGGGATAGCCAAAAACATTCAGTACTTC
NA,TRBV4-1,TRBD2,TRBJ2-3,CASSQSRLAGATDTQYF,TGCGCCAGCAGCCAATCGAGACTAGCGGGGGCCACAGATACGCAGTATTTT
NA,TRBV5-6,NA,TRBJ1-2,CASSLGEGVYGYTF,TGTGCCAGCAGCTTGGGTGAGGGTGTCTATGGCTACACCTTC
NA,TRBV7-3,NA,TRBJ2-7,CASSFYSGTRGAEQYF,TGTGCCAGCAGCTTTTACTCCGGGACCAGGGGGGCCGAGCAGTACTTC
NA,TRBV7-9,TRBD1,TRBJ2-7,CASSLQGAKREQYF,TGTGCCAGCAGCTTACAGGGGGCTAAGAGGGAGCAGTACTTC
NA,TRBV30,NA,TRBJ1-5,CAWSIQSNQPQHF,TGTGCCTGGAGCATACAGTCAAATCAGCCCCAGCATTTT
once,TRBV19,NA,TRBJ1-2,CASSLREDGYTF,TGTGCCAGTAGTCTCCGGGAGGATGGCTACACCTTC
NA,TRBV7-2,NA,TRBJ2-2,CASSLRTGELFF,TGTGCCAGCAGCTTACGGACCGGGGAGCTGTTTTTT
NA,TRBV28,NA,TRBJ1-5,CASSLPEEGNQPQHF,TGTGCCAGCAGTTTACCCGAGGAGGGCAATCAGCCCCAGCATTTT
NA,TRBV18,TRBD1,TRBJ1-6,CASSPGTGGYSPLHF,TGTGCCAGCTCACCTGGGACAGGGGGCTATTCACCCCTCCACTTT
NA,TRBV5-1,TRBD1,TRBJ1-6,CASSTRPTGPSSYNSPLHF,TGCGCCAGCAGCACCCGGCCGACAGGGCCGAGCTCCTATAATTCACCCCTCCACTTT
NA,TRBV27,NA,TRBJ2-7,CASSFIGGHEQYF,TGTGCCAGCAGTTTTATCGGGGGGCACGAGCAGTACTTC
NA,TRBV5-1,TRBD1,TRBJ2-2,CASSSTGGGTGELFF,TGCGCCAGCAGCTCGACAGGGGGCGGAACCGGGGAGCTGTTTTTT